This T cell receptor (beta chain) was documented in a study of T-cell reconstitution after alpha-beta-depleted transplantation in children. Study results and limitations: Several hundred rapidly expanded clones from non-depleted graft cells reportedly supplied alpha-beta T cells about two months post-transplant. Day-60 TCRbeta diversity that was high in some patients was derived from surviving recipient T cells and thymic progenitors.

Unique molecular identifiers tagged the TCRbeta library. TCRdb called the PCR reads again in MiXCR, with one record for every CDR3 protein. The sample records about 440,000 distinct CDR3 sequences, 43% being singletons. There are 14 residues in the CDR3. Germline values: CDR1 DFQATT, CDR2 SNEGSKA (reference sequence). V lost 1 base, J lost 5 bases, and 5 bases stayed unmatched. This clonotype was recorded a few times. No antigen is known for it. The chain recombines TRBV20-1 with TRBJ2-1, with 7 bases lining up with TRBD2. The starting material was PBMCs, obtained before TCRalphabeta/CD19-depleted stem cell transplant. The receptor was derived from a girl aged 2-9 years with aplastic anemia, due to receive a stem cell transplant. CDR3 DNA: TGCAGTGCTAGAGGGACCCTAGCGGACAATGAGCAGTTCTTC. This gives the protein CSARGTLADNEQFF.